The 12 T cell receptor beta chains given below trace back to one sample, sequenced in a study of molecular identifiers for immune sequencing clone quantification. One entry per CDR3 protein results from TCRdb running MiXCR on the PCR reads. Of about 98,000 distinct CDR3 sequences listed, around 30% were seen once; the top ten hold 9% to 10%. Sequenced input: naive CD8+ T cells from blood, with Jurkat cell RNA spiked in. Subset meaning: FACS-sorted CD8+CD4-CCR7+CD45RA+ naive T cells. These receptors were taken from a human donor in good health. Some libraries in this study had Jurkat cell RNA spiked in.

The chain is built from TRBV20-1 and TRBJ2-7; TRBD2 might be the D (6 bases). V was cut by 0 bases and J by 9 bases, with 9 bases left in between. Germline assignment: CDR1 DFQATT and CDR2 SNEGSKA (reference sequence). The CDR3 extends over 11 amino acids. CDR3 nucleotides: TGCAGTGCTAGAGATTGGGACTCGCAGTACTTC. Amino acid sequence: CSARDWDSQYF.

This clonotype was observed at least ten times. V and J are TRBV27 and TRBJ2-3; D is ambiguous. The CDR3 covers 15 residues. The germline V gene encodes CDR1 MNHEY and CDR2 SMNVEV (reference sequence). V was trimmed by 7 bases and J by 2 bases, leaving 16 bases between them. The CDR3 loop reads CASIPGPFITDTQYF. CDR3 coding DNA: TGTGCCAGCATTCCCGGGCCATTTATCACAGATACGCAGTATTTT.

Of note for this clonotype: This may be a read error, as it is one base from a much larger clone. The V and J genes are TRBV20-1 and TRBJ1-6; tentatively, D is TRBD1 (5 bases). CDR1 is DFQATT and CDR2 is SNEGSKA in the germline V gene (reference sequence). This CDR3 contains 16 residues. The CDR3, as DNA: TGCAGTGCTAGAATCCCTGAGGCAGGGAATTATTCACCCCTCCGCTTT. This encodes CSARIPEAGNYSPLRF.

This rearrangement joins TRBV27 to TRBJ1-2; TRBD1 might be the D (5 bases). Trimming shortened V by 6 bases and J by 4 bases, and 15 bases separated the two germline ends. Germline V CDR1 and CDR2: MNHEY, SMNVEV (reference sequence). CDR3 length: 14 residues. The chain's CDR3 is CASRRGGEGYGYTF. The CDR3, as DNA: TGTGCCAGCAGGCGGGGAGGGGAGGGCTATGGCTACACCTTC.

This clonotype was seen more than once but under ten times. The chain combines TRBV20-1 with TRBJ2-5; weak D call: TRBD1 (6 bases). V was clipped by 0 bases and J by 3 bases, with 14 bases between them. This CDR3 comprises 15 residues. Looked up from germline, CDR1 is DFQATT and CDR2 is SNEGSKA (reference sequence). CDR3 region: CSAREVQGKKETQYF. Written as DNA, the CDR3 is TGCAGTGCTAGAGAAGTACAGGGCAAGAAAGAGACCCAGTACTTC.

This clonotype was observed a handful of times. The chain is built from TRBV29-1 and TRBJ2-7; 7 positions agree with TRBD1. The germline V gene encodes CDR1 SQVTM and CDR2 ANQGSEA. The CDR3 extends over 13 amino acids. The V and J ends lost 7 bases and 1 base, in that order; junction bases with no gene match: 7. In DNA, the CDR3 is TGCAGCGGACGGGACAGTCAATCCTACGAGCAGTACTTC. It translates to CSGRDSQSYEQYF.

This clonotype has just a few counts. This rearrangement joins TRBV7-8 to TRBJ2-1, with 7 bases identical to TRBD2. V shed 4 bases, J shed 2 bases, and the junction held 5 bases outside the gene matches. The CDR3 extends over 15 amino acids. In germline, CDR1 is SGHVS, CDR2 FQNEAQ. CDR3: CASSSTGTTYNEQFF. As DNA, the CDR3 is TGTGCCAGCAGCTCCACCGGGACTACCTACAATGAGCAGTTCTTC.

The chain carries TRBV9 and TRBJ2-7, with TRBD1 matching 10 bases. The V gene's germline CDR1 is SGDLS and CDR2 YYNGEE. This CDR3 is built from 14 residues. V shed 4 bases and J 5 bases; nucleotides not matched to a gene: 6. The CDR3 DNA reads as TGTGCCAGCAGCCCCCGGACAGGGGGGAACGAGCAGTACTTC. This sequence encodes CASSPRTGGNEQYF. Full variable domain (remainder filled in from reference TRBV9 and TRBJ2-7): DSGVTQTPKHLITATGQRVTLRCSPRSGDLSVYWYQQSLDQGLQFLIQYYNGEERAKGNILERFSAQQFPDLHSELNLSSLELGDSALYFCASSPRTGGNEQYFGPGTRLTVT.

About this clonotype itself: It may be a read error: a sequence one base away is much more abundant. J is TRBJ2-3 and V is TRBV6-1; 8 positions agree with TRBD2. Looked up from germline, CDR1 is MNHNS and CDR2 is SASEGT. This CDR3 is 15 amino acids long. The CDR3, as DNA: TGTGCCAGCAGTGACCTAGCGGGCTACACAGATACGCTGTATTTT. The encoded protein is CASSDLAGYTDTLYF.

V and J are TRBV25-1 and TRBJ1-1, with D possibly matching TRBD1 (5 bases). V lost 3 bases and J 7 bases, leaving 15 bases between the germline ends. The CDR3 spans 14 residues. Germline-derived CDR1 and CDR2 are MGHDK and SYGVNS. The CDR3 region is CASSDRGYGVEAFF. CDR3 sequence (DNA): TGTGCCAGCAGTGATCGGGGGTATGGAGTTGAAGCTTTCTTT.

Of note for this clonotype: The junction departs from the called germline gene at one end, perhaps through a read error. The chain is built from TRBV7-9 and TRBJ1-4, with D possibly matching TRBD1 (6 bases). Germline lookup yields CDR1 SEHNR and CDR2 FQNEAQ (reference sequence). The CDR3 covers 15 residues. Here the CDR3 reads CDLRGGRLDNEKQFF. The CDR3, as DNA: TGTGACCTCCGAGGGGGGCGCCTCGATAATGAAAAACAGTTTTTT. The entire variable domain, with the rest obtained from reference TRBV7-9 and TRBJ1-4, is as follows: DTGVSQNPRHKITKRGQNVTFRCDPISEHNRLYWYRQTLGQGPEFLTYFQNEAQLEKSRLLSDRFSAERPKGSFSTLEIQRTEQGDSAMYLCDLRGGRLDNEKQFFGSGTQLSVL.

A word on this clonotype: This may arise from a read error, as a much more abundant clone is one base away. The chain carries TRBV7-2 and TRBJ2-3, with 11 bases matching TRBD2. From germline, CDR1 is SGHTA and CDR2 FQGNSA. This CDR3 region has 16 residues. Germline trimming cut 4 bases from V and 4 bases from J; bases unmatched to any gene: 7. In DNA, the CDR3 is TGTGCCAGCAGCTATAGCGGGAGGGCCTTCTCAGATACGCAGTATTTT. This gives the protein CASSYSGRAFSDTQYF.